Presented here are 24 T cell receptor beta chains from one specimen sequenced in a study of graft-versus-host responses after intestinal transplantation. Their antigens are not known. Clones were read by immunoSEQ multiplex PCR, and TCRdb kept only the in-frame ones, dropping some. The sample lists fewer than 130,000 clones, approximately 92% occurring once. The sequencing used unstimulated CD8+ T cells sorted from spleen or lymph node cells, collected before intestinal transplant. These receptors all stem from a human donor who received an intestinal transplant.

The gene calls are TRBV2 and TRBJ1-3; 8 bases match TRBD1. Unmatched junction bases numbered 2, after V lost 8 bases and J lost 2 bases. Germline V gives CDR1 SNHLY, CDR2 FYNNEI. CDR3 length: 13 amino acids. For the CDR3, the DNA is TGTGCCAGCCTGGACAGGGCTGGAAACACCATATATTTT. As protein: CASLDRAGNTIYF.

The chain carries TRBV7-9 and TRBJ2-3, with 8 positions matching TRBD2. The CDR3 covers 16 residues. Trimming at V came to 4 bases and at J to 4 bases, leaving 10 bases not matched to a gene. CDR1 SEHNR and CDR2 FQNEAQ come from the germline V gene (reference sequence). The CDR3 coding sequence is TGTGCCAGCAGCTCCGGACTAGCTTTCGTCGCAGATACGCAGTATTTT. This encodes CASSSGLAFVADTQYF.

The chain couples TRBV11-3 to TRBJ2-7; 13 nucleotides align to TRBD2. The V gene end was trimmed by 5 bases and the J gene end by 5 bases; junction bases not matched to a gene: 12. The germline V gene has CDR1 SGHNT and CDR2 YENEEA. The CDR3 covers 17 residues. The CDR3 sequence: CASSPGLAGDVMDEQYF. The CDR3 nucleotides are TGTGCCAGCAGCCCCGGACTAGCGGGAGACGTTATGGACGAGCAGTACTTC.

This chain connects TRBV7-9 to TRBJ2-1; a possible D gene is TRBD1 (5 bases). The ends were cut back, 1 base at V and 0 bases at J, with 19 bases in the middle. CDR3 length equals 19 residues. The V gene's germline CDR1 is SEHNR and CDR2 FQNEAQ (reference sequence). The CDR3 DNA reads TGTGCCAGCAGCTTAGTGGTCAGGGTTCTTGATAGCTCCTACAATGAGCAGTTCTTC. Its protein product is CASSLVVRVLDSSYNEQFF.

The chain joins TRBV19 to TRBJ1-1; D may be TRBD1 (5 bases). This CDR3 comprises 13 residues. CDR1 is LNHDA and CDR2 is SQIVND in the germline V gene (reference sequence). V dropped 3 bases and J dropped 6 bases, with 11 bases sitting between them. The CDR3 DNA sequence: TGTGCCAGTAGTATCTTGGGGGGTGCTGAAGCTTTCTTT. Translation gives CASSILGGAEAFF.

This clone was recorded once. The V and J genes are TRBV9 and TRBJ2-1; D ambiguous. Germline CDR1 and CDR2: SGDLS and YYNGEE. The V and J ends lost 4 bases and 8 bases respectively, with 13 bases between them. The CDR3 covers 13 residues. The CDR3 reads CASSSKVRDEQFF. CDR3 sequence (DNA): TGTGCCAGCAGCTCAAAGGTCCGGGATGAGCAGTTCTTC. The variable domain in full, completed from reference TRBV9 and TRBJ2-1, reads DSGVTQTPKHLITATGQRVTLRCSPRSGDLSVYWYQQSLDQGLQFLIQYYNGEERAKGNILERFSAQQFPDLHSELNLSSLELGDSALYFCASSSKVRDEQFFGPGTRLTVL.

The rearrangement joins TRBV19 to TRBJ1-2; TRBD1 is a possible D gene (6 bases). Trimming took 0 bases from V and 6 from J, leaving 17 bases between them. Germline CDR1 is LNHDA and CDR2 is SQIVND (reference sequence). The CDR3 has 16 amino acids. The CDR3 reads CASSIDGGGFVDGYTF. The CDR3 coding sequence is TGTGCCAGTAGTATAGATGGGGGGGGCTTCGTCGATGGCTACACCTTC. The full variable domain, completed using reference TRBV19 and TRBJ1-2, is DGGITQSPKYLFRKEGQNVTLSCEQNLNHDAMYWYRQDPGQGLRLIYYSQIVNDFQKGDIAEGYSVSREKKESFPLTVTSAQKNPTAFYLCASSIDGGGFVDGYTFGSGTRLTVV.

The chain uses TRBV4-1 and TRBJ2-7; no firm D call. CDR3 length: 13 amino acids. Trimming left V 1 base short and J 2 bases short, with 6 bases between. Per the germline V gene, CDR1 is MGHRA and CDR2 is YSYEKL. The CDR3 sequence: CASSQVEAYEQYF. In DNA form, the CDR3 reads TGCGCCAGCAGCCAAGTCGAAGCCTACGAGCAGTACTTC.

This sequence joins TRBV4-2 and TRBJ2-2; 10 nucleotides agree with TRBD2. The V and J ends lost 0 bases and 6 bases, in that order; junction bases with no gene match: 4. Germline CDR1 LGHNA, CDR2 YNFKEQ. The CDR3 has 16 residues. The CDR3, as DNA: TGTGCCAGCAGCCAAGAAGGAGGACTAGCGGCCGGGGAGCTGTTTTTT. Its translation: CASSQEGGLAAGELFF.

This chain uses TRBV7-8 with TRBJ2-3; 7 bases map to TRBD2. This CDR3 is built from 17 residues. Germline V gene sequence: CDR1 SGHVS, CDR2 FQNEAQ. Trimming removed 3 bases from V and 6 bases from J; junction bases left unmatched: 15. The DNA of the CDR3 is TGTGCCAGCAGCTTTTCTAGCGGCATCGCTGGGGAGGATACGCAGTATTTT. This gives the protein CASSFSSGIAGEDTQYF.

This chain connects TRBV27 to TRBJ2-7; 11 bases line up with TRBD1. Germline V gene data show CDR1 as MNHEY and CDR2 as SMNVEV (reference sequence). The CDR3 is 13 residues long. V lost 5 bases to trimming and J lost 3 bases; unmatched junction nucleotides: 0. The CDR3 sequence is CASSGTGGYEQYF. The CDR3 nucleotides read TGTGCCAGCAGTGGGACAGGGGGCTACGAGCAGTACTTC.

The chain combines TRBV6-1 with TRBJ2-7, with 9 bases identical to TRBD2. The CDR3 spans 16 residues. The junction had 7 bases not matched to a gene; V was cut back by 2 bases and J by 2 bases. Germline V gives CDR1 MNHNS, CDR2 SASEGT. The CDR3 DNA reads TGTGCCAGCAGTGAATGGGCTAGCGGGGTTGCCTACGAGCAGTACTTC. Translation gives CASSEWASGVAYEQYF.

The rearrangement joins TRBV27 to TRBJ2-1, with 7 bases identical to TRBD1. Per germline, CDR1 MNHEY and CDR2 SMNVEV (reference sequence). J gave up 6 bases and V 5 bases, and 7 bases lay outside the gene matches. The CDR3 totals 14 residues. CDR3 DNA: TGTGCCAGCAGTCTTGGGACAGCCAGCAATGAGCAGTTCTTC. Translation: CASSLGTASNEQFF.

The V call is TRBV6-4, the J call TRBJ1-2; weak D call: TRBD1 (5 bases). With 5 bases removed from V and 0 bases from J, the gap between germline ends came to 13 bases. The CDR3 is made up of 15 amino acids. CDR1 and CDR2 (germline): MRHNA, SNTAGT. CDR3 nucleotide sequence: TGTGCCAGCAGTAGCCAGGGAAATGCTAACTATGGCTACACCTTC. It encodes CASSSQGNANYGYTF.

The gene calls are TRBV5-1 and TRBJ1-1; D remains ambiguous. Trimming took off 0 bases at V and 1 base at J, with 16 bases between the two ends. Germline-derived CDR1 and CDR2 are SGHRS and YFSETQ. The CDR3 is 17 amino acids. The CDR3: CASSLASFATGNTEAFF. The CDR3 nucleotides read TGCGCCAGCAGCTTGGCCTCCTTCGCCACGGGGAACACTGAAGCTTTCTTT.

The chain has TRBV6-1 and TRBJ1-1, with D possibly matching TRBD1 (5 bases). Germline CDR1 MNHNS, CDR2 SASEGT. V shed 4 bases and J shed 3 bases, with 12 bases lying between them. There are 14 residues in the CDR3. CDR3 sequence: CASSVDSLYTEAFF. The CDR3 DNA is TGTGCCAGCAGTGTAGACAGCTTATACACTGAAGCTTTCTTT.

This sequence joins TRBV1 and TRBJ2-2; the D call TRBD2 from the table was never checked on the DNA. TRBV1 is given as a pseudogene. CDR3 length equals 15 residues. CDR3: CTPPEDCRNTGELFF. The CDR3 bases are TGCACCCCCCCGGAAGACTGCCGGAACACCGGGGAGCTGTTTTTT.

The CDR3 here is CASSGDRGQDTQYF. Written as DNA, the CDR3 is TGTGCCAGCAGTGGGGACAGGGGGCAAGATACGCAGTATTTT. The V gene is TRBV6-4, the J gene TRBJ2-3, with 12 bases aligning to TRBD1. Looked up from germline, CDR1 is MRHNA and CDR2 is SNTAGT. Unmatched junction bases numbered 1, after V lost 4 bases and J lost 5 bases. The CDR3 spans 14 residues.

The chain's CDR3 is CATSRLTGIYEQYF. CDR3 sequence (DNA): TGTGCCACCAGCAGACTTACCGGGATCTACGAGCAGTACTTC. The chain is built from TRBV15 and TRBJ2-7, with D perhaps TRBD2 (5 bases). The CDR3 consists of 14 residues. V lost 2 bases and J lost 3, with 11 bases in between. The V gene's germline CDR1 is LNHNV and CDR2 YYDKDF (reference sequence).

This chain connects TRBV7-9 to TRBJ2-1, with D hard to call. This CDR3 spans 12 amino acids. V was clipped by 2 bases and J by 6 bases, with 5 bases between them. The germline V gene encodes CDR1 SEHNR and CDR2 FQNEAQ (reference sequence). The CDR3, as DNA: TGTGCCAGCAGCTTAACGGTCAATGAGCAGTTCTTC. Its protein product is CASSLTVNEQFF.

CDR3 DNA: TGTGCCAGCAGCTTAGTCCCCGGGGAGGCCGGGGAGCTGTTTTTT. Protein product: CASSLVPGEAGELFF. This chain joins TRBV7-9 and TRBJ2-2, with D possibly matching TRBD2 (6 bases). V was shortened by 1 base and J by 6 bases, with 12 bases between the two germline ends. Germline values: CDR1 SEHNR, CDR2 FQNEAQ (reference sequence). CDR3 length: 15 amino acids.

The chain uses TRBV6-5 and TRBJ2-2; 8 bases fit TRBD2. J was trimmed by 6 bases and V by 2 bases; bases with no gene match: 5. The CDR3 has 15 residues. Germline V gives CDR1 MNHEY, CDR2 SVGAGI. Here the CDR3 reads CASSYLSGSPGELFF. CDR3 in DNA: TGTGCCAGCAGTTACCTGAGCGGGAGCCCCGGGGAGCTGTTTTTT.

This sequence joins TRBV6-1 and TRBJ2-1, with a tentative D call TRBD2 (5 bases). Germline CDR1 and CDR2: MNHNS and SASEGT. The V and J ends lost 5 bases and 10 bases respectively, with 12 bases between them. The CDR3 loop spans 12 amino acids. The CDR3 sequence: CASSYSTGEQFF. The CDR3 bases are TGTGCCAGCAGTTATTCGACGGGGGAGCAGTTCTTC.

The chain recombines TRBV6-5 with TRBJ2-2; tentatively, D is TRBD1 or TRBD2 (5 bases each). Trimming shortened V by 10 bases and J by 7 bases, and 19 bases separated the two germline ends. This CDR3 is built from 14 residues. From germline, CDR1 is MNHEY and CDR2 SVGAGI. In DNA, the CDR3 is TGTGCCACCGACCGCACGGGGCACGGCGGGGAGCTGTTTTTT. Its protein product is CATDRTGHGGELFF.